This T cell receptor beta chain is from a study of human T cells and chemical hapten exposure. V was clipped by 4 bases and J by 5 bases; unmatched bases: 4. Germline V gene data show CDR1 as SGHRS and CDR2 as YFSETQ. This CDR3 is built from 14 residues. The time point was: patch test 2, 6 weeks after DPC sensitization. The sample's treatment: therapeutic diphenylcyclopropenone sensitization with weekly scalp DPC. TCRdb fed the RACE reads into MiXCR, producing one record per CDR3 protein. Here the sample spans 350,000 to 400,000 distinct CDR3 sequences, just under 6.5% being singletons. This clonotype has at least ten counts.

The specimen comprised whole blood, sampled in connection with sensitization to the hapten diphenylcyclopropenone (DPC). This sequence originates from a woman aged 18-29 years with alopecia areata. Some clones in this sample may be carry-over from other donors' samples. The chain carries TRBV5-1 and TRBJ1-4; 8 nucleotides agree with TRBD1. For the CDR3, the DNA is TGCGCCAGCAGCATGACAGGGGCCAATGAAAAACTGTTTTTT. Its translation is CASSMTGANEKLFF.